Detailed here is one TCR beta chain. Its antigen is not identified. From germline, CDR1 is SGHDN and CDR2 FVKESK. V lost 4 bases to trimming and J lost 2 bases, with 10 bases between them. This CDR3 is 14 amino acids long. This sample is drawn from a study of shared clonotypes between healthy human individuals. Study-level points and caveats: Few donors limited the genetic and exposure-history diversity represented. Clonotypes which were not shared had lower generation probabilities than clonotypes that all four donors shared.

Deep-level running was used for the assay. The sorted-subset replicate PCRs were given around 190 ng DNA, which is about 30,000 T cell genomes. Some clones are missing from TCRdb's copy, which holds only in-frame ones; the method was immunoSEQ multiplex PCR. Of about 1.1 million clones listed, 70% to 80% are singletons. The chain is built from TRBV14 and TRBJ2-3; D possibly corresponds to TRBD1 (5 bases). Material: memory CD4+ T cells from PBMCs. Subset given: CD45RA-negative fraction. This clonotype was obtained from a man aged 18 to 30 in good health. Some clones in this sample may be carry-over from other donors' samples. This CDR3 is CASSPGWNTDTQYF. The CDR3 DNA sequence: TGTGCCAGCAGCCCAGGGTGGAACACAGATACGCAGTATTTT.